This section outlines one T cell receptor beta chain sequence together with its context. Its antigen is as yet unknown. The data are from a study of glioma-infiltrating T cells. Notes on the study in general: Gliomas, especially low-grade, showed above-expected tissue-blood divergence; non-neoplastic patients showed below.

The iRepertoire nested amplicon-rescue multiplex PCR amplified TCR alpha and beta CDR3s from RNA. One-step reverse transcription and amplification started from roughly 100-400 ng of tissue mRNA or PBMC total RNA. In TCRdb, the multiplex PCR reads were re-called with MiXCR into one record per CDR3 protein. The sample includes approximately 400,000 distinct CDR3 sequences, around 38% of them seen just once. Germline V lookup: CDR1 SEHNR, CDR2 FQNEAQ (reference sequence). The CDR3 runs 15 residues. Trimming took off 1 base at V and 0 bases at J, with 7 bases between the two ends. Sequencing was performed on glioma tissue, nonneoplastic brain tissue, or PBMCs (not recorded which). V is TRBV7-9 and J is TRBJ2-1; D ambiguous. The sequence was obtained from a human donor with low-grade glioma or glioblastoma, undergoing nonglioma brain surgery, or in good health (not recorded which). The CDR3 here is CASSLVWGSYNEQFF. Written as DNA, the CDR3 is TGTGCCAGCAGCTTAGTCTGGGGCTCCTACAATGAGCAGTTCTTC.